This T cell receptor beta chain is from a study of blood T cell repertoires in COVID-19. At the level of the study: Italy, Spain and the United States were the sources of the convalescent and acute COVID-19 samples. PBMCs, B-cell-depleted T cells, or T cells were the source of the cDNA or gDNA that made up the material.

Per the original data handling: By means of reference gene primer amplification, nucleated cell counts were estimated. Generated by immunoSEQ multiplex PCR, the TCRdb table keeps only in-frame clones and is missing some. V and J calls and clone size come straight from that table; D and trimming were deduced from the DNA. This repertoire shows roughly 250,000 clones, around 90% found once; its top ten account for 7.2%. This clone was detected only a few times. The V and J ends lost 6 bases and 6 bases, in that order; junction bases with no gene match: 12. Per germline, CDR1 SQVTM and CDR2 ANQGSEA. This CDR3 has 15 residues.

The sequence was obtained from a man in his sixties who had recovered from COVID-19. Material for sequencing was peripheral blood. The V and J genes are TRBV29-1 and TRBJ2-1; 9 bases are shared with TRBD2. The CDR3 DNA is TGCAGCGTCCTTCTTTCAGCGGGGGGAATCAATGAGCAGTTCTTC. The encoded protein is CSVLLSAGGINEQFF.